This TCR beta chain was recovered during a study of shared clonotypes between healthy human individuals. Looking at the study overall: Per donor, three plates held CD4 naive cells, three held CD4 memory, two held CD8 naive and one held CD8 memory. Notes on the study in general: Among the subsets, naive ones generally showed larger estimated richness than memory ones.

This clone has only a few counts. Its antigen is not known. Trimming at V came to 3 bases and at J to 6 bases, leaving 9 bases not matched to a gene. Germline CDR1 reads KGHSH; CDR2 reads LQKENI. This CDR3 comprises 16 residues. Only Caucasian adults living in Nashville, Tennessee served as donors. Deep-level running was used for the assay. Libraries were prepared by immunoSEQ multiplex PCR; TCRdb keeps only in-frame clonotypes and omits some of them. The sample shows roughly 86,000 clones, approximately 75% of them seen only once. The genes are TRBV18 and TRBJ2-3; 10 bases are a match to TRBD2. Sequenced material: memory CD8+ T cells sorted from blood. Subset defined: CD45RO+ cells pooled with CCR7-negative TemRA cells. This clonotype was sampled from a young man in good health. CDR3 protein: CASSPMGLAGADTQYF. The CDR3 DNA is TGTGCCAGCTCACCGATGGGCCTAGCGGGAGCGGATACGCAGTATTTT. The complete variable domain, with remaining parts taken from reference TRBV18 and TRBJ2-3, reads NAGVMQNPRHLVRRRGQEARLRCSPMKGHSHVYWYRQLPEEGLKFMVYLQKENIIDESGMPKERFSAEFPKEGPSILRIQQVVRGDSAAYFCASSPMGLAGADTQYFGPGTRLTVL.